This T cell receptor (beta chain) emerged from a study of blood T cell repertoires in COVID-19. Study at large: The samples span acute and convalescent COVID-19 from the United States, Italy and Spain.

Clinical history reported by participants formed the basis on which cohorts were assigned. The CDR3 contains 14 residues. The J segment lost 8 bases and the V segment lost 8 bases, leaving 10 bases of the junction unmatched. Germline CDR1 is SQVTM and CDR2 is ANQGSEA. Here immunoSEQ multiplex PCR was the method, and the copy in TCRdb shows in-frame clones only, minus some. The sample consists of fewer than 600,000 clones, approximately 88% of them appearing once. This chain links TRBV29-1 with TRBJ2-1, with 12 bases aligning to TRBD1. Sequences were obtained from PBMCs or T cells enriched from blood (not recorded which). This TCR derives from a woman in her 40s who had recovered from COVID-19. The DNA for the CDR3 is TGCAGCTCGCTCCCCCGGGACAGGGGGCATGAGCAGTTCTTC. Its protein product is CSSLPRDRGHEQFF.